A few counts support the clone carrying this T cell receptor beta chain. The antigen is not known. The whole isolated RNA underwent reverse transcription, so sequencing captured expressed TCRB transcripts. Sequenced by immunoSEQ multiplex PCR; TCRdb stores in-frame clones only, minus some. Of around 250,000 clones listed, roughly 13% are singletons. This entry belongs to a study of beta chain features in type 1 diabetes. The study's findings and limits: TCRB CDR3s from Type 1 diabetes patients were moderately but significantly shorter in all four CD4+ subsets.

The sequenced material came from naive CD4+ T cells from blood. This clonotype was sampled from a man between 25 and 39 years old with type 1 diabetes.

The CDR3 loop is CASSSKTGVTITEAFF. CDR3 DNA sequence: TGCGCCAGCAGCTCCAAGACAGGGGTAACAATTACTGAAGCTTTCTTT. The chain couples TRBV5-1 to TRBJ1-1; TRBD1 matches 8 bases. Looked up from germline, CDR1 is SGHRS and CDR2 is YFSETQ. V shed 3 bases, J shed 5 bases, and the junction held 12 bases outside the gene matches. The CDR3 runs to 16 residues.